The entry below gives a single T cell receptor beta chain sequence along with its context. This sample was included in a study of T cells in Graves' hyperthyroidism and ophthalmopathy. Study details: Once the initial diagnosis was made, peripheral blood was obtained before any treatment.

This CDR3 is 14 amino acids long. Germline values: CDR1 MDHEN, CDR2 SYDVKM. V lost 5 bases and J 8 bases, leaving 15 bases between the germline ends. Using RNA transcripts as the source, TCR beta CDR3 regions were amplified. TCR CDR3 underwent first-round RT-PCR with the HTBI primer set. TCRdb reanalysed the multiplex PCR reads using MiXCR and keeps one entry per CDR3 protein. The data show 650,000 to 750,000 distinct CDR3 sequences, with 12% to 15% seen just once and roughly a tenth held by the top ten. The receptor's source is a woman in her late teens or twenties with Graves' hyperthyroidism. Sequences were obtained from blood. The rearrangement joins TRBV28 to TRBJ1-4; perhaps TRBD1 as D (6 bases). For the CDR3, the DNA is TGTGCCAGCAGTCGACAGGACATACGAGAAAAACTGTTTTTT. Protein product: CASSRQDIREKLFF.